The clone carrying this T cell receptor (beta chain) occurred once. Its antigen is unidentified. The data were obtained in a study of immune evolution from preneoplasia to lung adenocarcinoma. Whole-study results and caveats: Normal lung had highest clonality; later lesions appeared denser, more diverse. Top clone frequencies peaked in normal lung, apparently declining through invasive adenocarcinoma.

Clones were read by immunoSEQ multiplex PCR, and TCRdb kept only the in-frame ones, dropping some. The table lists about 4,100 clones, 77% of them singletons. Patient tissue came from resections in Japan or China, 2014–2017. H&E slides confirmed each diagnosis, reviewed by two pathologists independently. Trimming removed 2 bases from V and 4 bases from J; junction bases left unmatched: 5. Germline V gene data show CDR1 as KGHSH and CDR2 as LQKENI. The CDR3 contains 14 residues. This sequence was found in a person aged 55 to 79 with lung adenocarcinoma. The sequenced material came from FFPE adjacent normal lung tissue. The chain uses TRBV18 and TRBJ2-7; 7 positions agree with TRBD1. CDR3 nucleotide sequence: TGTGCCAGCTCACCAAGGGGGCAGGGTTACGAGCAGTACTTC. Translated, it gives CASSPRGQGYEQYF.